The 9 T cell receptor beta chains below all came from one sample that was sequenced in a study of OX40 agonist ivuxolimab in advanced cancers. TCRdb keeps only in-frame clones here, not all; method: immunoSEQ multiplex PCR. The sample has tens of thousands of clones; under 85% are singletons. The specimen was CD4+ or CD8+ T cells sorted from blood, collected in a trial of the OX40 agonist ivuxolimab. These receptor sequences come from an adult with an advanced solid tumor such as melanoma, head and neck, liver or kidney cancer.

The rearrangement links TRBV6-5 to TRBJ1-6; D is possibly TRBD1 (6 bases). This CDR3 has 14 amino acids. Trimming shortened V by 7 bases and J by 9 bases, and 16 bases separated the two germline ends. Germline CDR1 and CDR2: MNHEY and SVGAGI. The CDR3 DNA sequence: TGTGCCAGCACCAAGACACAGGGTAGTTCACCCCTCCACTTT. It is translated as CASTKTQGSSPLHF.

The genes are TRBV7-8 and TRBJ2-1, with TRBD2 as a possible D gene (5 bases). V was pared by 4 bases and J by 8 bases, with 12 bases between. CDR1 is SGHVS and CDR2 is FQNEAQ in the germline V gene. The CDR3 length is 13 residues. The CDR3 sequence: CASSWVGVDEQFF. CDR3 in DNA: TGTGCCAGCAGCTGGGTCGGGGTCGATGAGCAGTTCTTC.

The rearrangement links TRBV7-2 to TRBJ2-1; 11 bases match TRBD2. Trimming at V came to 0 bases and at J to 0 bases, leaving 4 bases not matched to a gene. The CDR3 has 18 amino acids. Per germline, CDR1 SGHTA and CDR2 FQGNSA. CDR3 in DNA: TGTGCCAGCAGCTTAGCTAGCGGGAGGGGTAGCTCCTACAATGAGCAGTTCTTC. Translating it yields CASSLASGRGSSYNEQFF.

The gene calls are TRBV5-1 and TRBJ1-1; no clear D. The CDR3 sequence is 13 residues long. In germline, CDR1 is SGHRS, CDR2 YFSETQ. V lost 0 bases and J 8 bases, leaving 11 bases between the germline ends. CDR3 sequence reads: CASSLEGDFEAFF. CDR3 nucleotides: TGCGCCAGCAGCTTGGAAGGTGACTTCGAAGCTTTCTTT.

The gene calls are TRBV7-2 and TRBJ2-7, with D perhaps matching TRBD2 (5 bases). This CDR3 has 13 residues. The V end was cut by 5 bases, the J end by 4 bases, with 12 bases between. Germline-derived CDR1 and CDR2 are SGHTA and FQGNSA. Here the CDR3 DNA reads TGTGCCAGCAGCCCGGGAAGGGAATACGAGCAGTACTTC. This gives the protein CASSPGREYEQYF.

This CDR3 reads CAWSVPRTGGAGELFF. CDR3 nucleotides: TGTGCCTGGAGCGTGCCAAGGACAGGGGGCGCCGGGGAGCTGTTTTTT. The chain links TRBV30 to TRBJ2-2, with 11 bases matching TRBD1. The junction had 9 bases not matched to a gene; V was cut back by 3 bases and J by 6 bases. Germline CDR1 is GTSNPN and CDR2 is SVGIG (reference sequence). The CDR3 sequence is 16 residues long.

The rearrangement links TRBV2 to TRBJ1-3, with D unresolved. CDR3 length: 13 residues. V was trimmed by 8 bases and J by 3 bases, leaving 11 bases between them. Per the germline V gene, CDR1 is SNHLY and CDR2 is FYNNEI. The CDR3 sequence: CASQRGFGNTIYF. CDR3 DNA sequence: TGTGCCAGCCAGAGAGGTTTTGGAAACACCATATATTTT.

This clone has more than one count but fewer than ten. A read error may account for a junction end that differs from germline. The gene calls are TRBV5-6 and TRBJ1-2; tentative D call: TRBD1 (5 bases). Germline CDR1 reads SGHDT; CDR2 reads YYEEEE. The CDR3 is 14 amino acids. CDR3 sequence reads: CASSLYRWYYGYTF. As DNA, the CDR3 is TGTGCCAGCAGCTTGTACAGGTGGTACTACGGCTACACCTTC.

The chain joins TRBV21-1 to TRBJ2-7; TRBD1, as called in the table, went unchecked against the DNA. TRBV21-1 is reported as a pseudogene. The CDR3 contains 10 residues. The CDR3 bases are TGTCATGGACAGGGCCGCGAGCAGTACTTC. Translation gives CHGQGREQYF.